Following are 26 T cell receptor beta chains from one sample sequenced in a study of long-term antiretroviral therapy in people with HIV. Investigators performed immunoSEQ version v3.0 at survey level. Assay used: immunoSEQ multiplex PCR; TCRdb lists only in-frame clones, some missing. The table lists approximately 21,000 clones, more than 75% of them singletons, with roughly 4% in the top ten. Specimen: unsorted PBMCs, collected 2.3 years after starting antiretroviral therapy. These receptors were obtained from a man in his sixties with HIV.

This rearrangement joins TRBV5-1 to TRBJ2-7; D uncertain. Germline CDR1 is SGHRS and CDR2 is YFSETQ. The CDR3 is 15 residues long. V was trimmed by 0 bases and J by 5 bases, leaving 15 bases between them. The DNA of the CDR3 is TGCGCCAGCAGCTTGGGGGCAGGTGGGTTCGACGAGCAGTACTTC. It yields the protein CASSLGAGGFDEQYF.

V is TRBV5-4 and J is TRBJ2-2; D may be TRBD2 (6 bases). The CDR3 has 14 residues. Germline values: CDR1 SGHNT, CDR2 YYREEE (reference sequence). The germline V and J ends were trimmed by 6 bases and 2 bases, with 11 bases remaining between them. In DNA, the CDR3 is TGTGCCAGCATGTACGGGGGAAACACCGGGGAGCTGTTTTTT. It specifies CASMYGGNTGELFF.

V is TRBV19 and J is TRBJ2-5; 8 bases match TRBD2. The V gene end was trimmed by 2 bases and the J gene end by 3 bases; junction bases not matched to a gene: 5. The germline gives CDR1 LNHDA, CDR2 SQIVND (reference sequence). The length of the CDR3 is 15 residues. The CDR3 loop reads CASSIRGGLEETQYF. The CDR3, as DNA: TGTGCCAGTAGTATACGGGGGGGCCTCGAAGAGACCCAGTACTTC.

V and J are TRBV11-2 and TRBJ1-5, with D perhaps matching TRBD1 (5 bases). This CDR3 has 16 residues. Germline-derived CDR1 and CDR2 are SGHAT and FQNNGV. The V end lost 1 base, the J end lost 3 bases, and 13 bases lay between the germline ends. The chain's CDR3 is CASSLGPGTDNQPQHF. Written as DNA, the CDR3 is TGTGCCAGCAGCTTAGGTCCCGGGACGGACAATCAGCCCCAGCATTTT.

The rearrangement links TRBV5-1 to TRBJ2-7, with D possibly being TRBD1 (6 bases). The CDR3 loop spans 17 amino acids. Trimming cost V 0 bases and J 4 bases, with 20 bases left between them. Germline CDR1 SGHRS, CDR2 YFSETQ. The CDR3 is CASSLELRGGGNYEQYF. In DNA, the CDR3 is TGCGCCAGCAGCTTGGAACTCAGGGGCGGCGGTAATTACGAGCAGTACTTC.

CDR3 DNA sequence: TGTGCCAGCAGCGATAACCGCTCTGGGGCCAACGTCCTGACTTTC. Its translation: CASSDNRSGANVLTF. V is TRBV7-9 and J is TRBJ2-6; D ambiguous. The CDR3 has 15 residues. Trimming took off 5 bases at V and 0 bases at J, with 8 bases between the two ends. Germline loops: CDR1 SEHNR, CDR2 FQNEAQ (reference sequence). The variable domain in full, completed from reference TRBV7-9 and TRBJ2-6, reads DTGVSQNPRHKITKRGQNVTFRCDPISEHNRLYWYRQTLGQGPEFLTYFQNEAQLEKSRLLSDRFSAERPKGSFSTLEIQRTEQGDSAMYLCASSDNRSGANVLTFGAGSRLTVL.

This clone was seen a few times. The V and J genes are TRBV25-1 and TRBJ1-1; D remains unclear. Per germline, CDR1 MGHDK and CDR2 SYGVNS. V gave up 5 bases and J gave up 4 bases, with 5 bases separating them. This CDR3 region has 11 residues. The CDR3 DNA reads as TGTGCCAGCAGTCCCGGCACTGAAGCTTTCTTT. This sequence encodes CASSPGTEAFF.

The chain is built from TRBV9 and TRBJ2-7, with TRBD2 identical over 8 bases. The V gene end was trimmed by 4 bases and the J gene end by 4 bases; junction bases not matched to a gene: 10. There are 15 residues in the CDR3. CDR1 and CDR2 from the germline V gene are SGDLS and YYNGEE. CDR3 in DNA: TGTGCCAGCAGCCGGAGCGGGAGTGTAGATTACGAGCAGTACTTC. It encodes CASSRSGSVDYEQYF.

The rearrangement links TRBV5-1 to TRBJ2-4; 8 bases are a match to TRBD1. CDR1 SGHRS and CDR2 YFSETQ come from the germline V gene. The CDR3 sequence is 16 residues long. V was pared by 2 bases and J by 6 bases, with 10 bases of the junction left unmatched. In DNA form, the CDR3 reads TGCGCCAGCAGCTTACCGACAGGGGCGGGTACAAACATTCAGTACTTC. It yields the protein CASSLPTGAGTNIQYF.

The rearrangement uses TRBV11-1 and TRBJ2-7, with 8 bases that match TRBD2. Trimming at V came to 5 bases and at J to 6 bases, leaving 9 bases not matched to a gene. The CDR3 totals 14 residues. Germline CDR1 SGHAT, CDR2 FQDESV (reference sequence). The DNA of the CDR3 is TGTGCCAGCAGCCTCAATAGCGGGATGAGCGAGCAGTACTTC. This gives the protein CASSLNSGMSEQYF.

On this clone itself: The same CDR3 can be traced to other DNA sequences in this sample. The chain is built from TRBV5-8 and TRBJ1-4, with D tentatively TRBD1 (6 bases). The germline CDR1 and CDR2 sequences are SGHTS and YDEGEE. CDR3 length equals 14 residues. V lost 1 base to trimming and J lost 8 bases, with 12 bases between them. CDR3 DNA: TGTGCCAGCAGCTTGATACAGGGTGGGGAAAAACTGTTTTTT. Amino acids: CASSLIQGGEKLFF.

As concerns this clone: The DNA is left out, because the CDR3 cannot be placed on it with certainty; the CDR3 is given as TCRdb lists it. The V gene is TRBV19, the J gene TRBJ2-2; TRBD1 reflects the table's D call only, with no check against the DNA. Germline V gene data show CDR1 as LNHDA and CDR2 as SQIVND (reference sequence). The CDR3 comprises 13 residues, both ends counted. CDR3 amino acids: CASTTVGPGELFF.

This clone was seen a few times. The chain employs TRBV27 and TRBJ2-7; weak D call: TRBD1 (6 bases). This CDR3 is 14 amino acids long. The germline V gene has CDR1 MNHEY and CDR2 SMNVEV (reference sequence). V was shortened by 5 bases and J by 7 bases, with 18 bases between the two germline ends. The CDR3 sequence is CASSGFVQGGEQYF. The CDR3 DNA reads TGTGCCAGCAGTGGATTCGTACAGGGTGGGGAGCAGTACTTC.

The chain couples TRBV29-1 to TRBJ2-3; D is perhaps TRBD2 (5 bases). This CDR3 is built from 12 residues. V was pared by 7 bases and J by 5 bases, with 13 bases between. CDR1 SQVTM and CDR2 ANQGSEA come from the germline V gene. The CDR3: CSAGLVEDTQYF. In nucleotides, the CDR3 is TGCAGCGCTGGACTTGTCGAAGATACGCAGTATTTT.

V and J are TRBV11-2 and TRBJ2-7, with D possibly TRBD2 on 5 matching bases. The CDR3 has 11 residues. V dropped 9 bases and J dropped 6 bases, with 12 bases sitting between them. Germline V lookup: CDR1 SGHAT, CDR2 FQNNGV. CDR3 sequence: CARSVLGEQYF. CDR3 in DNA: TGTGCCAGGAGCGTACTAGGCGAGCAGTACTTC.

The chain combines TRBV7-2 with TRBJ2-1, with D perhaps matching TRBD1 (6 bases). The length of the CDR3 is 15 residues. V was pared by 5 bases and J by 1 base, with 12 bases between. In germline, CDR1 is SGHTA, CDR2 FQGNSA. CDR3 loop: CASSPQQGSYNEQFF. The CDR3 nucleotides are TGTGCCAGCAGCCCCCAACAGGGATCCTACAATGAGCAGTTCTTC.

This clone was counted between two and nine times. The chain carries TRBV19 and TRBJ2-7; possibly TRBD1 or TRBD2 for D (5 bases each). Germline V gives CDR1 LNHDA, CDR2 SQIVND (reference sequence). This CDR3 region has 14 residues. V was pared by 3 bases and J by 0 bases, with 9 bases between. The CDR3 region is CASSIRAGSYEQYF. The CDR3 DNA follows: TGTGCCAGTAGTATCAGGGCGGGCTCCTACGAGCAGTACTTC.

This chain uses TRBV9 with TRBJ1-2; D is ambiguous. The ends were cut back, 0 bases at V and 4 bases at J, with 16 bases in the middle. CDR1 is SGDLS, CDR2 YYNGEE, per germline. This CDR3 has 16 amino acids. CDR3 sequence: CASSVARGRSAYGYTF. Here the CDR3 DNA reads TGTGCCAGCAGCGTAGCAAGAGGTCGGTCCGCCTATGGCTACACCTTC.

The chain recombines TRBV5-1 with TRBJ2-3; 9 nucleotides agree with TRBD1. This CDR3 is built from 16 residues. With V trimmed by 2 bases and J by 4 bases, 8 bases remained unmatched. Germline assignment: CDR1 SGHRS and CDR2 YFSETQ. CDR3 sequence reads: CASSLAGQGYADTQYF. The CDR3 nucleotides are TGCGCCAGCAGCTTAGCCGGACAGGGGTACGCAGATACGCAGTATTTT.

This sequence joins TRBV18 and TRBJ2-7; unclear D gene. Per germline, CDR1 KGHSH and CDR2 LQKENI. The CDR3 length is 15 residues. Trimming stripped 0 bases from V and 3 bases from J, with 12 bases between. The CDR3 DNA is TGTGCCAGCTCACCACCGAACGTTCGGAGCTACGAGCAGTACTTC. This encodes CASSPPNVRSYEQYF.

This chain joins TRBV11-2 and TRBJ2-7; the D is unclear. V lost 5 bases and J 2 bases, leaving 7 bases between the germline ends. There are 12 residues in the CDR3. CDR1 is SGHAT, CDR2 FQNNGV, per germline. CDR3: CASSLQTYEQYF. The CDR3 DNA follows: TGTGCCAGCAGCCTACAGACCTACGAGCAGTACTTC.

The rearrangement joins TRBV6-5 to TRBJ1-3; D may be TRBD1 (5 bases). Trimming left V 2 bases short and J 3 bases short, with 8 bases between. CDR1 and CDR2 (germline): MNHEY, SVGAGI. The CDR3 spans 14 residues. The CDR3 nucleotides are TGTGCCAGCAGTTACGGGGCAAATGGAAACACCATATATTTT. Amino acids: CASSYGANGNTIYF.

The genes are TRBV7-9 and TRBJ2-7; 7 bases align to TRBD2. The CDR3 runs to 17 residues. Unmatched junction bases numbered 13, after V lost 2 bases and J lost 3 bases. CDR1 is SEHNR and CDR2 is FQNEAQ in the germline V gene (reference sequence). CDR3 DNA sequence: TGTGCCAGCAGCTTAAGTCTGGGAGGGAATAATATCTACGAGCAGTACTTC. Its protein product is CASSLSLGGNNIYEQYF.

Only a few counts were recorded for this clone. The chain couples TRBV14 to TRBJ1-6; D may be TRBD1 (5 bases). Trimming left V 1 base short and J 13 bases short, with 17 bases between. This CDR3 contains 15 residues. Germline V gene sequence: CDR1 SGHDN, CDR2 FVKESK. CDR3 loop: CASSQVGSGRGPLHF. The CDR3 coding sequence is TGTGCCAGCAGCCAAGTTGGCTCAGGGAGGGGTCCCCTCCACTTT.

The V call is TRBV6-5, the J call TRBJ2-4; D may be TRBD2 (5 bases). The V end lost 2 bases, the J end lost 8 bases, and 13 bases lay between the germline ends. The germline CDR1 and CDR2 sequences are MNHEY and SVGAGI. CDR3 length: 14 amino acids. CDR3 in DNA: TGTGCCAGCAGTTACCAGATCTCCGGGGACATTCAGTACTTC. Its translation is CASSYQISGDIQYF.

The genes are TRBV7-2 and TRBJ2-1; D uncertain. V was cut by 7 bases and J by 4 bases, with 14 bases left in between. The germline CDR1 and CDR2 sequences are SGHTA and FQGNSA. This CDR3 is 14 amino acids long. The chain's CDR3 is CASTDIGGYNEQFF. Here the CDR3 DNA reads TGTGCCAGCACAGATATCGGCGGTTACAATGAGCAGTTCTTC. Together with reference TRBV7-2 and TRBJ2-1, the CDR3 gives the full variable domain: GAGVSQSPSNKVTEKGKDVELRCDPISGHTALYWYRQSLGQGLEFLIYFQGNSAPDKSGLPSDRFSAERTGGSVSTLTIQRTQQEDSAVYLCASTDIGGYNEQFFGPGTRLTVL.